The 17 T cell receptor beta chains below were found in one sample sequenced in a study of T cell responses to AZD1222 COVID-19 vaccine. Using immunoSEQ multiplex PCR, the repertoire was profiled, and TCRdb retains in-frame clones only, with some absent. The data contain approximately 110,000 clones, 85% to 90% of them seen just once; the ten biggest clones take up approximately 10%. The specimen was peripheral blood, collected on day 0 of AZD1222 vaccination. The receptor set was obtained from an adult in good health.

The V and J genes are TRBV5-5 and TRBJ2-7; D gene unclear. CDR1 is SGHKS and CDR2 is YYEKEE in the germline V gene (reference sequence). With 0 bases removed from V and 5 bases from J, the gap between germline ends came to 9 bases. The CDR3 runs to 13 residues. CDR3 residues: CASSLGSRNEQYF. The DNA for the CDR3 is TGTGCCAGCAGCTTGGGGAGTCGGAACGAGCAGTACTTC. The full variable domain, its missing parts supplied by reference TRBV5-5 and TRBJ2-7, is DAGVTQSPTHLIKTRGQQVTLRCSPISGHKSVSWYQQVLGQGPQFIFQYYEKEERGRGNFPDRFSARQFPNYSSELNVNALLLGDSALYLCASSLGSRNEQYFGPGTRLTVT.

This clone occurred a few times. The chain has TRBV7-9 and TRBJ2-2; TRBD2 matches at 7 bases. Germline V lookup: CDR1 SEHNR, CDR2 FQNEAQ (reference sequence). V trimming: 0 bases; J trimming: 3 bases; junction bases outside the gene matches: 4. This CDR3 has 16 amino acids. The CDR3 loop reads CASSLAGGTDTGELFF. CDR3 nucleotides: TGTGCCAGCAGCTTAGCGGGGGGGACGGACACCGGGGAGCTGTTTTTT.

The V gene is TRBV27, the J gene TRBJ2-3, with TRBD2 as a possible D gene (6 bases). Germline assignment: CDR1 MNHEY and CDR2 SMNVEV (reference sequence). This CDR3 has 16 amino acids. Trimming took off 0 bases at V and 6 bases at J, with 16 bases between the two ends. DNA of the CDR3: TGTGCCAGCAGTTTATCCGCGGGGACGGGTGGCGATACGCAGTATTTT. Protein product: CASSLSAGTGGDTQYF.

J is TRBJ1-2 and V is TRBV28, with D unclear. Deletions cut 2 bases from V and 13 bases from J, with 14 bases between. Germline CDR1 reads MDHEN; CDR2 reads SYDVKM. The CDR3 length is 12 residues. This CDR3 is CASSLPHREGTF. The CDR3 nucleotides are TGTGCCAGCAGTTTACCGCACAGAGAGGGCACCTTC.

The count of this clone is one. V gene TRBV19 combines with J gene TRBJ2-1; 9 bases map to TRBD2. This CDR3 contains 14 residues. In germline, CDR1 is LNHDA, CDR2 SQIVND (reference sequence). Losses at the gene ends were 7 bases for V and 7 bases for J; bases not matched to a gene: 8. CDR3: CASKGLAGTNEQFF. As DNA, the CDR3 is TGTGCCAGTAAAGGGCTAGCGGGAACAAATGAGCAGTTCTTC. Using reference TRBV19 and TRBJ2-1 for the parts outside the CDR3, the full variable domain is DGGITQSPKYLFRKEGQNVTLSCEQNLNHDAMYWYRQDPGQGLRLIYYSQIVNDFQKGDIAEGYSVSREKKESFPLTVTSAQKNPTAFYLCASKGLAGTNEQFFGPGTRLTVL.

The CDR3 DNA reads as TGTGCCAGCAGTTACCCGACGGGGACCAGAACCAATGAGCAGTTCTTC. This encodes CASSYPTGTRTNEQFF. V and J are TRBV6-5 and TRBJ2-1; D possibly uses TRBD1 or TRBD2 (5 bases each). The V gene's germline CDR1 is MNHEY and CDR2 SVGAGI. V was pared by 2 bases and J by 6 bases, with 17 bases between. The CDR3 extends over 16 amino acids.

A remark on this clone: A read error may explain this, as a much larger clone is one base away. This sequence joins TRBV13 and TRBJ2-2; TRBD2 aligns across 13 bases. This CDR3 has 17 residues. The germline V gene encodes CDR1 PRHDT and CDR2 FYEKMQ (reference sequence). CDR3: CASSSRTSGSDTEELFF. CDR3 nucleotides: TGTGCCAGCAGCTCGCGGACTAGCGGGAGCGACACCGAGGAGCTGTTTTTT.

This clone has a single count. The V and J genes are TRBV6-5 and TRBJ2-4, with D possibly TRBD1 on 6 matching bases. V lost 0 bases to trimming and J lost 7 bases, with 7 bases between them. The CDR3 contains 13 residues. From germline, CDR1 is MNHEY and CDR2 SVGAGI. The CDR3 DNA sequence: TGTGCCAGCAGTTACTCTAGGGGGAACATTCAGTACTTC. This encodes CASSYSRGNIQYF.

The chain couples TRBV19 to TRBJ1-1; D is possibly TRBD1 (5 bases). This CDR3 comprises 14 residues. Germline V lookup: CDR1 LNHDA, CDR2 SQIVND (reference sequence). V was trimmed by 4 bases and J by 5 bases, leaving 14 bases between them. DNA for the CDR3: TGTGCCAGTAGTAGGGGGAGCACGGGAACTGAAGCTTTCTTT. It codes for CASSRGSTGTEAFF. The whole variable domain, filled in from reference TRBV19 and TRBJ1-1, reads DGGITQSPKYLFRKEGQNVTLSCEQNLNHDAMYWYRQDPGQGLRLIYYSQIVNDFQKGDIAEGYSVSREKKESFPLTVTSAQKNPTAFYLCASSRGSTGTEAFFGQGTRLTVV.

The CDR3 region is CASSLLLGQGGNEQYF. The CDR3 nucleotides are TGTGCCAGCAGCCTTCTCCTGGGACAGGGGGGTAACGAGCAGTACTTC. The rearrangement links TRBV7-9 to TRBJ2-7, with TRBD1 matching over 11 bases. Germline CDR1 and CDR2: SEHNR and FQNEAQ (reference sequence). V lost 5 bases to trimming and J lost 5 bases; unmatched junction nucleotides: 11. The CDR3 has 16 amino acids.

The chain is built from TRBV5-1 and TRBJ2-5; TRBD2 might be the D (5 bases). The CDR3 is made up of 14 amino acids. Trimming removed 0 bases from V and 7 bases from J, with 13 bases in between. Germline CDR1 reads SGHRS; CDR2 reads YFSETQ. CDR3 sequence (DNA): TGCGCCAGCAGCTTGGGACTACTCGTGGGGACCCAGTACTTC. This codes for CASSLGLLVGTQYF.

The J gene is TRBJ2-3, the V gene TRBV27, with D perhaps matching TRBD1 (8 bases). Germline V lookup: CDR1 MNHEY, CDR2 SMNVEV (reference sequence). Trimming shortened V by 4 bases and J by 9 bases, and 17 bases separated the two germline ends. This CDR3 is 14 amino acids long. The CDR3 loop is CASSSQGGAGTQYF. In nucleotides, the CDR3 is TGTGCCAGCAGTTCACAGGGGGGGGCTGGAACGCAGTATTTT.

This clone was counted a single time. The J gene is TRBJ1-5, the V gene TRBV20-1, with 7 bases aligning to TRBD1. The V gene end was trimmed by 3 bases and the J gene end by 2 bases; junction bases not matched to a gene: 1. This CDR3 contains 13 residues. The germline V gene encodes CDR1 DFQATT and CDR2 SNEGSKA (reference sequence). This chain's CDR3 is CSASQGGNQPQHF. The CDR3 DNA is TGCAGTGCTAGTCAGGGGGGCAATCAGCCCCAGCATTTT.

The chain employs TRBV12-5 and TRBJ2-3, with D uncertain. V was cut by 3 bases and J by 5 bases, with 3 bases left in between. This CDR3 is built from 11 residues. The germline V gene encodes CDR1 LGHNT and CDR2 FRNRAP. CDR3 amino acids: CASGFEDTQYF. For the CDR3, the DNA is TGTGCTAGTGGTTTCGAAGATACGCAGTATTTT. The whole variable domain, remainder taken from reference TRBV12-5 and TRBJ2-3, is DARVTQTPRHKVTEMGQEVTMRCQPILGHNTVFWYRQTMMQGLELLAYFRNRAPLDDSGMPKDRFSAEMPDATLATLKIQPSEPRDSAVYFCASGFEDTQYFGPGTRLTVL.

The chain carries TRBV3-1 (or the pseudogene TRBV3-2) and TRBJ1-2; 7 bases line up with TRBD1. V shed 5 bases and J 7 bases; nucleotides not matched to a gene: 7. Germline CDR1 LGHDT, CDR2 YNNKEL (reference sequence). The CDR3 contains 13 residues. This CDR3 is CASSSDRDGGYTF. The CDR3 coding sequence is TGTGCCAGCAGCTCCGACAGGGACGGTGGCTACACCTTC.

This clone was recorded once. This chain connects TRBV6-2 or TRBV6-3 to TRBJ2-6, with 8 bases fitting TRBD1. The CDR3 extends over 15 amino acids. J gave up 0 bases and V 6 bases, and 1 base lay outside the gene matches. Germline assignment: CDR1 MNHEY and CDR2 SVGEGT. The CDR3, as DNA: TGTGCCAGCAGCACAGGGGGCTCTGGGGCCAACGTCCTGACTTTC. Translation: CASSTGGSGANVLTF.

This chain connects TRBV9 to TRBJ2-3; 8 nucleotides align to TRBD2. The J segment lost 0 bases and the V segment lost 0 bases, leaving 3 bases of the junction unmatched. CDR1 is SGDLS and CDR2 is YYNGEE in the germline V gene. The CDR3 runs to 16 residues. The CDR3 loop reads CASSVAAGGSTDTQYF. CDR3 nucleotides: TGTGCCAGCAGCGTAGCTGCGGGAGGAAGCACAGATACGCAGTATTTT.